The 12 T cell receptor beta chains presented below share a single source sample, sequenced in a study of shared clonotypes between healthy human individuals. This table comes from immunoSEQ multiplex PCR, and its TCRdb copy is limited to in-frame clones, with some not included. The sample gives under 2.5 million clones, 85% to 95% of which show up once; about 0.36% is in the top ten. The sequencing input was naive CD4+ T cells from PBMCs. Subset given: CD45RA+ positively selected. The receptors stem from a man aged 18 to 35 in good health. Some clones in this sample may be carry-over from other donors' samples.

The sample holds one count of this clone. This chain links TRBV30 with TRBJ1-2, with D perhaps matching TRBD1 (6 bases). CDR3 length equals 13 residues. The germline gives CDR1 GTSNPN, CDR2 SVGIG (reference sequence). Trimming left V 1 base short and J 4 bases short, with 10 bases between. The CDR3 DNA reads as TGTGCCTGGAGTGGGGGGGCATCCTATGGCTACACCTTC. Translated, it gives CAWSGGASYGYTF.

The V gene is TRBV7-2, the J gene TRBJ1-1; D perhaps matches TRBD1 (5 bases). The CDR3 spans 16 residues. V lost 5 bases to trimming and J lost 3 bases, with 19 bases between them. The V gene's germline CDR1 is SGHTA and CDR2 FQGNSA. Here the CDR3 DNA reads TGTGCCAGCAGCCTGCGATCCGGGACGTACCACACTGAAGCTTTCTTT. It translates to CASSLRSGTYHTEAFF.

With respect to this clone: Different DNA sequences within this sample yield the same CDR3. This chain uses TRBV5-4 with TRBJ2-3, with 9 bases aligning to TRBD2. Germline V lookup: CDR1 SGHNT, CDR2 YYREEE (reference sequence). The CDR3 runs 17 residues. J lost 0 bases, V lost 4 bases, and 9 bases had no gene match. This CDR3 is CASSLGGLAGSTDTQYF. Here the CDR3 DNA reads TGTGCCAGCAGCCTAGGCGGGCTAGCGGGGAGCACAGATACGCAGTATTTT.

The V gene is TRBV5-1, the J gene TRBJ1-2, with 12 bases aligning to TRBD1. The CDR3 contains 16 residues. The germline V gene has CDR1 SGHRS and CDR2 YFSETQ. Losses at the gene ends were 0 bases for V and 5 bases for J; bases not matched to a gene: 5. The DNA for the CDR3 is TGCGCCAGCAGCTTGGCTTTGGGACAGGGGGCGTATGGCTACACCTTC. This encodes CASSLALGQGAYGYTF.

With regard to this clone: This specimen includes other DNA sequences encoding the same CDR3. The chain combines TRBV27 with TRBJ2-1; D is undetermined. The germline V and J ends were trimmed by 2 bases and 6 bases, with 5 bases remaining between them. The CDR3 length is 12 residues. Germline V gene data show CDR1 as MNHEY and CDR2 as SMNVEV (reference sequence). The CDR3: CASSLSGNEQFF. The CDR3 nucleotides read TGTGCCAGCAGTTTAAGTGGCAATGAGCAGTTCTTC.

The V gene is TRBV28, the J gene TRBJ2-2; D uncertain. V lost 2 bases, J lost 0 bases, and 22 bases lay in between. Germline V gives CDR1 MDHEN, CDR2 SYDVKM. This CDR3 contains 20 residues. The CDR3, as DNA: TGTGCCAGCAGTTTAAAACCCCCCCAAAGAAATTTTTCGAACACCGGGGAGCTGTTTTTT. Translation gives CASSLKPPQRNFSNTGELFF. Together with reference TRBV28 and TRBJ2-2, the CDR3 gives the full variable domain: DVKVTQSSRYLVKRTGEKVFLECVQDMDHENMFWYRQDPGLGLRLIYFSYDVKMKEKGDIPEGYSVSREKKERFSLILESASTNQTSMYLCASSLKPPQRNFSNTGELFFGEGSRLTVL.

In regard to this clone: This CDR3 is also generated by other DNA sequences in the sample. This sequence joins TRBV5-1 and TRBJ2-3; tentatively, D is TRBD1 or TRBD2 (5 bases each). Per the germline V gene, CDR1 is SGHRS and CDR2 is YFSETQ. The CDR3 loop spans 13 amino acids. The ends were cut back, 4 bases at V and 4 bases at J, with 10 bases in the middle. CDR3 residues: CASSRDGSDTQYF. The CDR3 region has the DNA TGCGCCAGCAGCCGGGACGGTTCAGATACGCAGTATTTT.

The count of this clone is one. The chain employs TRBV7-7 and TRBJ2-3; weak D call: TRBD2 (6 bases). V lost 5 bases, J lost 1 base, and 13 bases lay in between. This CDR3 contains 15 residues. The germline CDR1 and CDR2 sequences are SSHAT and FNYEAQ (reference sequence). CDR3: CASSPSGGGTDTQYF. DNA for the CDR3: TGTGCCAGCAGCCCCAGCGGAGGGGGCACAGATACGCAGTATTTT.

V and J are TRBV18 and TRBJ2-5; D gene ambiguous. CDR3 length: 15 amino acids. Per germline, CDR1 KGHSH and CDR2 LQKENI. V was trimmed by 5 bases and J by 2 bases, leaving 15 bases between them. The CDR3: CASSAISLLQETQYF. As DNA, the CDR3 is TGTGCCAGCTCAGCCATCAGCCTACTACAAGAGACCCAGTACTTC.

The chain's CDR3 is CASSKDRGRTGELFF. The CDR3 coding sequence is TGTGCCAGCAGCAAGGACAGGGGGAGGACCGGGGAGCTGTTTTTT. The rearrangement links TRBV5-5 to TRBJ2-2; 10 bases agree with TRBD1. J gave up 5 bases and V 4 bases, and 5 bases lay outside the gene matches. The CDR3 has 15 residues. Germline V gene sequence: CDR1 SGHKS, CDR2 YYEKEE (reference sequence).

This clone was counted between two and nine times. This chain uses TRBV6-5 with TRBJ1-2; D not certain. The ends were cut back, 6 bases at V and 4 bases at J, with 15 bases in the middle. In germline, CDR1 is MNHEY, CDR2 SVGAGI. The CDR3 covers 14 residues. This CDR3 reads CASSQIGRSYGYTF. CDR3 nucleotide sequence: TGTGCCAGCAGCCAGATCGGACGGAGCTATGGCTACACCTTC.

Only one count was recorded for this clone. At the DNA level, this CDR3 is encoded by other sequences in the same sample as well. The chain employs TRBV5-1 and TRBJ2-7; possible D gene TRBD1, 5 bases. Trimming took off 4 bases at V and 1 base at J, with 9 bases between the two ends. The CDR3 is 13 residues long. The germline gives CDR1 SGHRS, CDR2 YFSETQ. CDR3 loop: CASSLDNSYEQYF. The CDR3 DNA follows: TGCGCCAGCAGCCTGGACAATTCCTACGAGCAGTACTTC.